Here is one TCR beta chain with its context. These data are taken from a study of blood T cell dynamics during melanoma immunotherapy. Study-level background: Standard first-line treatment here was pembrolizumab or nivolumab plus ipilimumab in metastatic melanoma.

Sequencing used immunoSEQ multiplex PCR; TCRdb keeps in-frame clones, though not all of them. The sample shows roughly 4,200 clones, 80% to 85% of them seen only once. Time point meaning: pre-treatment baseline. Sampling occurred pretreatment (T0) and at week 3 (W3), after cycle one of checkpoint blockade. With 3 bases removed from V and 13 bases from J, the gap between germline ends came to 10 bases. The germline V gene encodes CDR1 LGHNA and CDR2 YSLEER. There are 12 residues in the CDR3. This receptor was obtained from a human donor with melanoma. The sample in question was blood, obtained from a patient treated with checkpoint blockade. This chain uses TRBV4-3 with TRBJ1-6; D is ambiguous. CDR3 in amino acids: CASSQDLAPLHF. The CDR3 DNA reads TGCGCCAGCAGCCAGGATCTCGCCCCCCTCCACTTT.